The 5 T cell receptor delta chains in this list originate from one sample, sequenced in a study of γδ T cells in repeated Plasmodium falciparum infection. TCRdb reanalysed the multiplex PCR reads via CATT. The sample includes over 45,000 delta-chain clones, around 1.6% of them seen just once. Vgamma9/Vdelta2+ and Vdelta2-negative gammadelta T cells were flow-sorted from PBMC for bulk sequencing. Sequencing was performed on gamma-delta T cells from blood. These receptors all stem from a pool of human donors (malaria-infected and uninfected, not separated).

In this sample, this clone turned up a few times. A far more abundant clone sits one base away, making this likely a read error. The chain combines TRDV1 with TRDJ3, with 9 bases lining up with TRDD3. No J segment appears in TCRdb, so it was assigned here by matching the sequence to germline. The CDR3 is 19 amino acids. Germline V CDR1 and CDR2: TSWWSYY, QGS. The CDR3 is CALGELVWGISWDTRQMFF. CDR3 nucleotides: TGTGCTCTTGGGGAACTTGTCTGGGGGATTTCCTGGGACACCAGACAGATGTTTTTC.

There are a few counts of this clone. A far larger clone differs by one base, so this is likely a read error. Other DNA sequences of this sample code for an identical CDR3. The chain has TRDV2 and TRDJ1, with 7 bases fitting TRDD3. No J segment appears in TCRdb, so it was assigned here by matching the sequence to germline. The CDR3 sequence is 17 residues long. Germline V lookup: CDR1 GEAIGNYY, CDR2 EKD. J lost 0 bases, V lost 3 bases, and 12 bases had no gene match. This CDR3 is CACDSLQAGGHTDKLIF. In nucleotides, the CDR3 is TGTGCCTGTGACTCCCTGCAAGCTGGGGGGCACACCGATAAACTCATCTTT.

This clone was observed a handful of times. This DNA's translation and the protein TCRdb lists, from a much larger clone, do not match at residue 4, likely due to a read error; the protein shown is translated from the DNA. The gene calls are TRDV2 and TRDJ1, with 9 bases aligning to TRDD3. As TCRdb names no J gene, one was assigned here on the basis of a DNA match to germline. CDR3 length: 13 amino acids. V was clipped by 5 bases and J by 4 bases; unmatched bases: 4. The germline V gene encodes CDR1 GEAIGNYY and CDR2 EKD. CDR3 nucleotide sequence: TGTGCCTGTGGAGGACTGGGGGACGATAAACTCATCTTT. Protein product: CACGGLGDDKLIF.

This clone has ten or more counts. The genes are TRDV1 and TRDJ1, with TRDD3 matching 10 bases. Germline V gives CDR1 TSWWSYY, CDR2 QGS. J gave up 5 bases and V 1 base, and 19 bases lay outside the gene matches. CDR3 length: 20 residues. CDR3 bases: TGTGCTCTTGGGGAACCGCGTAGGTACCTACATCTGGGGGATAGGGATAAACTCATCTTT. This gives the protein CALGEPRRYLHLGDRDKLIF.

On this clone itself: A far more abundant clone sits one base away, making this likely a read error. This sample also contains other DNA sequences that code for the same CDR3. This chain uses TRDV1 with TRDJ1, with TRDD3 matching 7 bases. The J gene, missing from TCRdb, was assigned here through DNA to germline matching. Per germline, CDR1 TSWWSYY and CDR2 QGS. The CDR3 sequence is 17 residues long. The CDR3 DNA follows: TGTGCCCTTGGGGAACCGCCCTACGGGGGGATCCCAGATAAACTCATCTTT. It specifies CALGEPPYGGIPDKLIF.